Each of the 31 T cell receptor beta chains below was sequenced from the same sample in a study of T-cell memory formation after mild COVID-19 (TCRdb year 2021). The method was 5' RACE. TCRdb lists the instrument as Illumina NovaSeq 6000. The public reads were quality trimmed at Q25 with fastp and then assembled into clones with MiXCR by TCRdb, keeping productive beta chains. Rows are combined by CDR3 protein, so each entry shows the most common genes and DNA. Present in this sample are under 600,000 distinct CDR3 sequences, less than 25% of which were seen just once. Approximately 8% of the sample is taken by the ten largest. The sequenced sample was PBMCs or a T cell subset sorted from them (not recorded which). The receptors stem from an adult woman who had mild COVID-19 (a few samples of this study predate the infection). The sample titles of this study are shuffled in the database, so cell type and time point are left out; the donor was told from shared clones.

This clonotype has more than one count but fewer than ten. The chain couples TRBV15 to TRBJ2-2, with no clear D. The CDR3 has 14 amino acids. The V gene lost 1 base and the J gene lost 6 bases, with 9 bases spanning the gap. CDR1 is LNHNV and CDR2 is YYDKDF in the germline V gene (reference sequence). The CDR3 nucleotides are TGTGCCACCAGCAGAGCACAGAAGGCCGGGGAGCTGTTTTTT. It specifies CATSRAQKAGELFF. Complete variable domain (other parts from reference TRBV15 and TRBJ2-2): DAMVIQNPRYQVTQFGKPVTLSCSQTLNHNVMYWYQQKSSQAPKLLFHYYDKDFNNEADTPDNFQSRRPNTSFCFLDIRSPGLGDTAMYLCATSRAQKAGELFFGEGSRLTVL.

This clonotype came up a few times. The V call is TRBV4-3, the J call TRBJ2-7; 8 bases are shared with TRBD2. The CDR3 length is 15 residues. With V trimmed by 0 bases and J by 2 bases, 3 bases remained unmatched. CDR1 and CDR2 from the germline V gene are LGHNA and YSLEER. The chain's CDR3 is CASSQDLREAYEQYF. The CDR3 nucleotides read TGCGCCAGCAGCCAAGATTTGCGGGAGGCCTACGAGCAGTACTTC.

This clonotype turned up a few times. The chain joins TRBV11-2 to TRBJ2-7; D gene unclear. This CDR3 has 13 amino acids. V was shortened by 2 bases and J by 6 bases, with 11 bases between the two germline ends. The V gene's germline CDR1 is SGHAT and CDR2 FQNNGV. CDR3 DNA sequence: TGTGCCAGCAGCTTATACAAGGGTTCCGAGCAGTACTTC. Translation gives CASSLYKGSEQYF.

This clonotype was seen ten or more times. This chain uses TRBV11-3 with TRBJ2-1; 7 positions match TRBD2. CDR1 SGHNT and CDR2 YENEEA come from the germline V gene. V lost 2 bases, J lost 1 base, and 2 bases stayed unmatched. The CDR3 consists of 15 residues. CDR3 sequence (DNA): TGTGCCAGCAGCTTACAAGCGGGATCCTACAATGAGCAGTTCTTC. It codes for CASSLQAGSYNEQFF.

The chain combines TRBV5-1 with TRBJ2-7; possibly TRBD1 for D (6 bases). This CDR3 contains 17 residues. CDR1 and CDR2 from the germline V gene are SGHRS and YFSETQ. V was cut by 1 base and J by 2 bases, with 19 bases left in between. The CDR3: CASSLYGTRTSTYEQYF. In nucleotides, the CDR3 is TGCGCCAGCAGCTTGTATGGGACACGGACGAGTACCTACGAGCAGTACTTC.

V usage is TRBV5-1 and J usage is TRBJ2-3, with D perhaps assigned TRBD1 or TRBD2 (5 bases each). The CDR3 length is 14 residues. The germline V gene has CDR1 SGHRS and CDR2 YFSETQ. V gave up 0 bases and J gave up 1 base, with 6 bases separating them. CDR3 coding DNA: TGCGCCAGCAGCTTGGGGGACGGCACAGATACGCAGTATTTT. Amino acid sequence: CASSLGDGTDTQYF.

This clonotype was observed a handful of times. The gene calls are TRBV18 and TRBJ2-1, with D unclear. Germline lookup yields CDR1 KGHSH and CDR2 LQKENI. V lost 5 bases, J lost 10 bases, and 15 bases lay in between. The CDR3 has 13 residues. This CDR3 is CASSSFAIEEQFF. The CDR3 nucleotides are TGTGCCAGCTCATCGTTCGCGATTGAGGAGCAGTTCTTC.

V gene TRBV24-1 combines with J gene TRBJ2-3; D is perhaps TRBD2 (6 bases). Germline V lookup: CDR1 KGHDR, CDR2 SFDVKD. There are 17 residues in the CDR3. Deletions cut 5 bases from V and 2 bases from J, with 19 bases between. The CDR3 nucleotides read TGTGCCACCAGTGTACCCCCGGGACTTTCCTACACAGATACGCAGTATTTT. Translated: CATSVPPGLSYTDTQYF.

This clonotype has just a few counts. The chain uses TRBV7-9 and TRBJ1-5; 7 nucleotides agree with TRBD1. The CDR3 runs 15 residues. The ends lost 3 bases at V and 2 bases at J; junction bases unmatched: 4. Germline V CDR1 and CDR2: SEHNR, FQNEAQ (reference sequence). CDR3 in DNA: TGTGCCAGCAGCTTCGGAGGGGGCGGCAATCAGCCCCAGCATTTT. Its protein product is CASSFGGGGNQPQHF.

This chain uses TRBV6-5 with TRBJ2-1; 7 bases agree with TRBD2. Germline loops: CDR1 MNHEY, CDR2 SVGAGI. Trimming removed 11 bases from V and 0 bases from J; junction bases left unmatched: 16. This CDR3 has 17 residues. The CDR3 region is CASIKRGGLSSYNEQFF. As DNA, the CDR3 is TGTGCCTCTATAAAACGCGGGGGTCTCAGCTCCTACAATGAGCAGTTCTTC.

This clonotype was recorded a few times. This CDR3 reads CASSRTDNQETQYF. The CDR3 DNA is TGTGCCAGCAGTCGAACAGACAACCAAGAGACCCAGTACTTC. The gene calls are TRBV5-4 and TRBJ2-5; D gene unclear. The germline V and J ends were trimmed by 5 bases and 0 bases, with 11 bases remaining between them. Per the germline V gene, CDR1 is SGHNT and CDR2 is YYREEE (reference sequence). CDR3 length: 14 residues.

This clonotype has only a few counts. The rearrangement joins TRBV12-3 or TRBV12-4 to TRBJ1-1; no clear D gene. Deletions cut 4 bases from V and 0 bases from J, with 12 bases between. The CDR3 contains 15 residues. CDR3 DNA: TGTGCCAGCAGTTCAAGTGGACGGTTGAACACTGAAGCTTTCTTT. Translating gives CASSSSGRLNTEAFF.

The chain employs TRBV5-1 and TRBJ2-5; D is possibly TRBD2 (6 bases). The germline V gene encodes CDR1 SGHRS and CDR2 YFSETQ. The CDR3 covers 14 residues. Trimming took off 2 bases at V and 3 bases at J, with 11 bases between the two ends. In DNA form, the CDR3 reads TGCGCCAGCAGCTTCCGCGGGGCTAAAGAGACCCAGTACTTC. Translated: CASSFRGAKETQYF.

This clonotype occurred a few times. The chain is built from TRBV10-3 and TRBJ1-4; no clear D gene. Trimming removed 3 bases from V and 11 bases from J, with 13 bases in between. The CDR3 runs 13 residues. CDR1 ENHRY and CDR2 SYGVKD come from the germline V gene. The CDR3 sequence is CAISEEFHGKLFF. DNA for the CDR3: TGTGCCATCAGTGAAGAGTTCCACGGGAAACTGTTTTTT.

This chain uses TRBV11-2 with TRBJ2-5, with 7 bases aligning to TRBD1. The length of the CDR3 is 15 residues. V was pared by 4 bases and J by 0 bases, with 5 bases of the junction left unmatched. Germline CDR1 SGHAT, CDR2 FQNNGV. CDR3 sequence: CASSSTTGNQETQYF. The CDR3 bases are TGTGCCAGCAGCTCAACGACAGGGAACCAAGAGACCCAGTACTTC.

This chain uses TRBV12-3 or TRBV12-4 with TRBJ1-2, with 8 bases fitting TRBD1. After removal of 8 bases from V and 6 bases from J, the junction contained 14 bases not matched to a gene. CDR3 length equals 15 residues. Here the CDR3 reads CASATPGQEIDGYTF. The DNA for the CDR3 is TGTGCCAGCGCCACACCGGGACAGGAAATCGATGGCTACACCTTC.

The chain employs TRBV9 and TRBJ2-7; tentatively, D is TRBD2 (6 bases). This CDR3 contains 15 residues. The germline V and J ends were trimmed by 2 bases and 1 base, with 13 bases remaining between them. The germline gives CDR1 SGDLS, CDR2 YYNGEE. Here the CDR3 reads CASSVGTGLSYEQYF. CDR3 nucleotide sequence: TGTGCCAGCAGCGTTGGTACAGGACTATCCTACGAGCAGTACTTC.

There are a few counts of this clonotype. This chain links TRBV4-3 with TRBJ2-7, with D uncertain. This CDR3 region has 14 residues. Germline V lookup: CDR1 LGHNA, CDR2 YSLEER. V lost 1 base and J 3 bases, leaving 10 bases between the germline ends. CDR3 coding DNA: TGCGCCAGCAGCCAAGGGTTAGTGGGCTACGAGCAGTACTTC. Translation: CASSQGLVGYEQYF.

This sequence joins TRBV9 and TRBJ2-3; 9 bases agree with TRBD2. The CDR3 spans 15 residues. The germline CDR1 and CDR2 sequences are SGDLS and YYNGEE. J was trimmed by 6 bases and V by 5 bases; bases with no gene match: 10. The DNA of the CDR3 is TGTGCCAGCAGTTCTAGCGGGACGGCGGGGGATACGCAGTATTTT. Translating gives CASSSSGTAGDTQYF.

The chain uses TRBV6-2 or TRBV6-3 and TRBJ2-1, with D unclear. The CDR3 length is 14 residues. The V gene's germline CDR1 is MNHEY and CDR2 SVGEGT. V lost 0 bases to trimming and J lost 4 bases, with 7 bases between them. DNA of the CDR3: TGTGCCAGCAGTTACTCGTCGGCATACAATGAGCAGTTCTTC. Translated, it gives CASSYSSAYNEQFF.

DNA for the CDR3: TGTGCCAGCAGCCTCAGCGGGCGCATCAATGAGCAGTTCTTC. Protein sequence: CASSLSGRINEQFF. This chain joins TRBV7-9 and TRBJ2-1, with TRBD2 as a possible D gene (6 bases). V was clipped by 5 bases and J by 6 bases, with 14 bases between them. The V gene's germline CDR1 is SEHNR and CDR2 FQNEAQ (reference sequence). CDR3 size: 14 residues.

V is TRBV10-3 and J is TRBJ2-2, with 9 bases fitting TRBD2. Per the germline V gene, CDR1 is ENHRY and CDR2 is SYGVKD. With 6 bases clipped from V and 2 bases from J, the junction kept 7 bases outside the gene matches. The CDR3 spans 16 residues. The CDR3 bases are TGTGCCATCAGGCGGGAGGGCCAAATTAACACCGGGGAGCTGTTTTTT. This encodes CAIRREGQINTGELFF.

The J gene is TRBJ2-7, the V gene TRBV7-9; a weak D match, TRBD2 (6 bases). The germline gives CDR1 SEHNR, CDR2 FQNEAQ (reference sequence). The CDR3 runs to 16 residues. The V end was cut by 5 bases, the J end by 3 bases, with 20 bases between. CDR3 region: CASSLTPGTGFYEQYF. CDR3 DNA sequence: TGTGCCAGCAGCCTAACCCCCGGGACTGGTTTCTACGAGCAGTACTTC.

The rearrangement uses TRBV12-3 or TRBV12-4 and TRBJ2-7, with D possibly TRBD1 on 6 matching bases. The V and J ends lost 6 bases and 3 bases respectively, with 21 bases between them. This CDR3 contains 16 residues. CDR3 region: CASSDIRDTMYYEQYF. Here the CDR3 DNA reads TGTGCCAGCAGCGACATCCGGGACACCATGTACTACGAGCAGTACTTC.

CDR3 amino acids: CASSPPPGANYGYTF. CDR3 nucleotide sequence: TGTGCCAGCAGCCCTCCCCCCGGGGCTAACTATGGCTACACCTTC. The chain couples TRBV7-9 to TRBJ1-2; D is undetermined. V gave up 5 bases and J gave up 0 bases, with 13 bases separating them. The CDR3 has 15 residues. Germline values: CDR1 SEHNR, CDR2 FQNEAQ (reference sequence).

This chain uses TRBV4-2 with TRBJ2-5; no reliable D call. The germline V gene encodes CDR1 LGHNA and CDR2 YNFKEQ. The CDR3 covers 14 residues. V lost 4 bases and J lost 5, with 14 bases in between. This chain's CDR3 is CASSPKDREETQYF. In DNA, the CDR3 is TGTGCCAGCAGCCCCAAGGACCGCGAGGAGACCCAGTACTTC.

This clonotype came up many times. The V and J genes are TRBV18 and TRBJ2-3; D gene uncertain. The CDR3 has 12 amino acids. Trimming left V 1 base short and J 3 bases short, with 2 bases between. Germline V CDR1 and CDR2: KGHSH, LQKENI. This CDR3 reads CASSPRTDTQYF. CDR3 sequence (DNA): TGTGCCAGCTCACCACGGACAGATACGCAGTATTTT.

This clonotype was found many times. The chain combines TRBV7-9 with TRBJ2-5; no clear D. CDR3 size: 13 residues. Looked up from germline, CDR1 is SEHNR and CDR2 is FQNEAQ (reference sequence). With 2 bases removed from V and 2 bases from J, the gap between germline ends came to 6 bases. CDR3 sequence (DNA): TGTGCCAGCAGCTTATCGGTACAAGAGACCCAGTACTTC. It translates to CASSLSVQETQYF. The whole variable domain, filled in from reference TRBV7-9 and TRBJ2-5, reads DTGVSQNPRHKITKRGQNVTFRCDPISEHNRLYWYRQTLGQGPEFLTYFQNEAQLEKSRLLSDRFSAERPKGSFSTLEIQRTEQGDSAMYLCASSLSVQETQYFGPGTRLLVL.

This clonotype occurred a few times. The chain links TRBV18 to TRBJ1-4, with 7 bases fitting TRBD1. Losses at the gene ends were 3 bases for V and 8 bases for J; bases not matched to a gene: 6. The CDR3 totals 14 residues. From germline, CDR1 is KGHSH and CDR2 LQKENI. For the CDR3, the DNA is TGTGCCAGCTCACCTACAGGGGCGGACGAAAAACTGTTTTTT. This sequence encodes CASSPTGADEKLFF. The entire variable domain, with the rest obtained from reference TRBV18 and TRBJ1-4, is as follows: NAGVMQNPRHLVRRRGQEARLRCSPMKGHSHVYWYRQLPEEGLKFMVYLQKENIIDESGMPKERFSAEFPKEGPSILRIQQVVRGDSAAYFCASSPTGADEKLFFGSGTQLSVL.

This clonotype was recorded a few times. V usage is TRBV18 and J usage is TRBJ2-1; 8 nucleotides match TRBD2. CDR1 and CDR2 from the germline V gene are KGHSH and LQKENI. This CDR3 spans 16 amino acids. The ends lost 0 bases at V and 4 bases at J; junction bases unmatched: 5. The CDR3 protein is CASSPPGPSGYNEQFF. The CDR3 nucleotides read TGTGCCAGCTCACCACCGGGTCCTAGCGGGTACAATGAGCAGTTCTTC. Full variable domain (outside the CDR3, taken from reference TRBV18 and TRBJ2-1): NAGVMQNPRHLVRRRGQEARLRCSPMKGHSHVYWYRQLPEEGLKFMVYLQKENIIDESGMPKERFSAEFPKEGPSILRIQQVVRGDSAAYFCASSPPGPSGYNEQFFGPGTRLTVL.

The chain combines TRBV2 with TRBJ2-5, with TRBD2 matching over 9 bases. Germline CDR1 is SNHLY and CDR2 is FYNNEI. This CDR3 comprises 17 residues. Unmatched junction bases numbered 9, after V lost 2 bases and J lost 2 bases. CDR3 sequence reads: CASSEKRAGGRQETQYF. CDR3 in DNA: TGTGCCAGCAGTGAAAAGAGAGCGGGGGGTCGACAAGAGACCCAGTACTTC.